Reported below is one TCR beta chain. TCRdb used MiXCR to reprocess the 5' RACE reads, holding one entry per CDR3 protein. Of 450,000 or so distinct CDR3 sequences in the sample, approximately 24% were seen once. CDR1 is SNHLY and CDR2 is FYNNEI in the germline V gene. The V end was cut by 6 bases, the J end by 2 bases, with 14 bases between. The CDR3 contains 14 residues. This sample stems from a study of identical twins. The sample was also linked to a second study, of T cells expressing NK-cell markers.

This receptor was obtained from a woman under 30 in good health. V is TRBV2 and J is TRBJ2-7, with D possibly matching TRBD2 (6 bases). Input material: CD4+ T cells sorted from blood. The CDR3 DNA is TGTGCCAGCAGGTACCGGGACTCAACCTACGAGCAGTACTTC. Its translation is CASRYRDSTYEQYF.